This T cell receptor beta chain comes out of a study of beta chain features in type 1 diabetes. Notes on the study in general: In type 1 diabetes patients, VDJ junctions had fewer insertions; deletions at these junctions were more frequent.

Germline CDR1 MDHEN, CDR2 SYDVKM. The V end was cut by 4 bases, the J end by 0 bases, with 15 bases between. The CDR3 is 16 residues long. Comments on this clone: Its target is not known.

What was sequenced were expressed TCRB transcripts, since all of the isolated RNA had been reverse transcribed. Measured with immunoSEQ multiplex PCR; TCRdb has only the in-frame clones, and not every one. The data contain about 250,000 clones, over 12% of them singletons. This TCR came from a woman aged 40 to 50 in good health. The sample was naive CD4+ T cells from blood. V and J are TRBV28 and TRBJ2-5; the D gene is possibly TRBD1 (5 bases). CDR3 sequence reads: CASSYPRVPNQETQYF. CDR3 sequence (DNA): TGTGCCAGCAGTTACCCCAGGGTGCCAAACCAAGAGACCCAGTACTTC.